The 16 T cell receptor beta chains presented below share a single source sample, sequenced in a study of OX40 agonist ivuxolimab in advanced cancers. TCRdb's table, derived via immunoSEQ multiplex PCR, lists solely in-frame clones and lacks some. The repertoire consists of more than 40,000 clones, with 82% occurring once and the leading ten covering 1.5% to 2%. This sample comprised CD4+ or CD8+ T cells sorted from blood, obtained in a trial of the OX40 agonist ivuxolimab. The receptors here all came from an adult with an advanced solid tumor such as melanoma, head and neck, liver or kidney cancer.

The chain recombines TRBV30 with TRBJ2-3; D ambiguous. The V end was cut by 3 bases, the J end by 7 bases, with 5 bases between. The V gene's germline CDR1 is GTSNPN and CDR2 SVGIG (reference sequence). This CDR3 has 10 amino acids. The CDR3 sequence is CAWRKNTQYF. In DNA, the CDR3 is TGTGCCTGGAGGAAAAATACGCAGTATTTT. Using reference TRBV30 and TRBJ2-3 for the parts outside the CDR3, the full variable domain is SQTIHQWPATLVQPVGSPLSLECTVEGTSNPNLYWYRQAAGRGLQLLFYSVGIGQISSEVPQNLSASRPQDRQFILSSKKLLLSDSGFYLCAWRKNTQYFGPGTRLTVL.

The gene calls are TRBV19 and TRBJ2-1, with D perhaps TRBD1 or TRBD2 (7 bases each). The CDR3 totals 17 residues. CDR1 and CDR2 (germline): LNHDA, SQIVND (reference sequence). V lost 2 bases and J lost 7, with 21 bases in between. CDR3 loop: CASSITPRGGGSNEQFF. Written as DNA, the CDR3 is TGTGCCAGTAGTATAACTCCCAGGGGGGGTGGAAGTAATGAGCAGTTCTTC.

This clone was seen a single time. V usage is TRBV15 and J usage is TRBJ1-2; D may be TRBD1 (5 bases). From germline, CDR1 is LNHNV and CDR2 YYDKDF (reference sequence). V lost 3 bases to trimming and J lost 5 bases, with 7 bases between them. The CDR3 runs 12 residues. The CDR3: CATSRTDYGYTF. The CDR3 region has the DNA TGTGCCACCAGCAGGACAGATTATGGCTACACCTTC.

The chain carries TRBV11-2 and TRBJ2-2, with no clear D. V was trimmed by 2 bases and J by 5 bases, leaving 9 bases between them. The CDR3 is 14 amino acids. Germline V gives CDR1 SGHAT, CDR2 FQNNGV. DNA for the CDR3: TGTGCCAGCAGCTTACAGGCCGGGACCGGGGAGCTGTTTTTT. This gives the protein CASSLQAGTGELFF. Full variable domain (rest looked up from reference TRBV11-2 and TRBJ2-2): EAGVAQSPRYKIIEKRQSVAFWCNPISGHATLYWYQQILGQGPKLLIQFQNNGVVDDSQLPKDRFSAERLKGVDSTLKIQPAKLEDSAVYLCASSLQAGTGELFFGEGSRLTVL.

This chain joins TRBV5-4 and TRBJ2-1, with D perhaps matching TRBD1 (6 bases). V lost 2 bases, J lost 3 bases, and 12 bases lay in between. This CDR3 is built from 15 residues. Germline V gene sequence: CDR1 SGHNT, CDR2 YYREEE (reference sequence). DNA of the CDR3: TGTGCCAGCAGCTTTGGACAGAAACTCTACAATGAGCAGTTCTTC. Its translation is CASSFGQKLYNEQFF.

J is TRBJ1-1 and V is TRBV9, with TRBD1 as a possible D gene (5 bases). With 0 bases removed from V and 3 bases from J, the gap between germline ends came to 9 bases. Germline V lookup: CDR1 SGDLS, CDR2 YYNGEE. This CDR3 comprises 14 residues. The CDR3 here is CASSVVVGDTEAFF. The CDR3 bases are TGTGCCAGCAGCGTAGTGGTGGGGGACACTGAAGCTTTCTTT.

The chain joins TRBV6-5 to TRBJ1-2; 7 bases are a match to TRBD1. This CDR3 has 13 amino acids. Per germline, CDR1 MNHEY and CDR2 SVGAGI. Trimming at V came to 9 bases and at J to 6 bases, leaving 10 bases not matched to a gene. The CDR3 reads CASFRQGSDGYTF. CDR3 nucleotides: TGTGCCAGTTTCAGACAGGGATCGGATGGCTACACCTTC.

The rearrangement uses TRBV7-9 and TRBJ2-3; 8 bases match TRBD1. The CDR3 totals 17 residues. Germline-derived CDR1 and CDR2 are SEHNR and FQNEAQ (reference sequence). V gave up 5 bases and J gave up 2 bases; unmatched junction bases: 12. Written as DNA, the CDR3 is TGTGCCAGCAGCCCCGGAGGGACAGGCTCCTACACAGATACGCAGTATTTT. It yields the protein CASSPGGTGSYTDTQYF.

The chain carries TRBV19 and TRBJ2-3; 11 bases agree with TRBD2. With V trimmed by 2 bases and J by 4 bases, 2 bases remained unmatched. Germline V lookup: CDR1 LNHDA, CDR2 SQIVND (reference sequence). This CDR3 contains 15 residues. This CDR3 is CASSILAGGPDTQYF. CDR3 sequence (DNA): TGTGCCAGTAGTATACTAGCGGGGGGACCAGATACGCAGTATTTT.

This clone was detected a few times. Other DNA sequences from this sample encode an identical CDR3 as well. The chain's CDR3 is CASSLVADTQYF. The CDR3 DNA sequence: TGTGCCAGCAGCTTAGTTGCCGATACGCAGTATTTT. The chain uses TRBV7-9 and TRBJ2-3; D is uncertain. The CDR3 loop spans 12 amino acids. V was clipped by 1 base and J by 6 bases, with 5 bases between them. The germline gives CDR1 SEHNR, CDR2 FQNEAQ (reference sequence).

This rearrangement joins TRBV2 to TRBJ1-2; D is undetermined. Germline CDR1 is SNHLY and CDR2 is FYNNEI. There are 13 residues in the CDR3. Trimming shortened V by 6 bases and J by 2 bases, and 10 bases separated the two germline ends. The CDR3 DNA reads TGTGCCAGCAGCCTTTCATCAAACTATGGCTACACCTTC. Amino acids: CASSLSSNYGYTF.

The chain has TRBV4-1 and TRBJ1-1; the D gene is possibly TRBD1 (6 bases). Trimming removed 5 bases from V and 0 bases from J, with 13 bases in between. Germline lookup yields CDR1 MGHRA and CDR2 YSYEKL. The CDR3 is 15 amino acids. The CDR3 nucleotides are TGCGCCAGCAGCTCACCTACAGGGTTGAACACTGAAGCTTTCTTT. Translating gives CASSSPTGLNTEAFF.

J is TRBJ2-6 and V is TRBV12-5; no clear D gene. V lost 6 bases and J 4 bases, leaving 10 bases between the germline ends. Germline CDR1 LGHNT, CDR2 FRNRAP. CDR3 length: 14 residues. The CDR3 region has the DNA TGTGCTAGTGGAAAGGCGGAGGGGGCCAACGTCCTGACTTTC. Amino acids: CASGKAEGANVLTF.

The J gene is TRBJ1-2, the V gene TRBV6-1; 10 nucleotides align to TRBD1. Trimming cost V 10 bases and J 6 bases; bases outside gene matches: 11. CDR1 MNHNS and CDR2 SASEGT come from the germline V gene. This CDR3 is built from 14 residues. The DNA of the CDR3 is TGTGCCACCCTCCTAGACAGGGGGCAAAATGGCTACACCTTC. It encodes CATLLDRGQNGYTF.

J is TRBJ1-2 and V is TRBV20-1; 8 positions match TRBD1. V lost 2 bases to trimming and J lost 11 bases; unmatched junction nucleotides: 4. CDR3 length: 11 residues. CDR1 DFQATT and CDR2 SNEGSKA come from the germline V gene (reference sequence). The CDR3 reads CSARQGAGYTF. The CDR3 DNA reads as TGCAGTGCTAGACAGGGGGCTGGTTACACCTTC.

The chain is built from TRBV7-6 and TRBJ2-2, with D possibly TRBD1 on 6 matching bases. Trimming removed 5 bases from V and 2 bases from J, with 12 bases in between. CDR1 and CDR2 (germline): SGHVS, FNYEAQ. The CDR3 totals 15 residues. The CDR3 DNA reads TGTGCCAGCAGCCTAGGACAGAGCAACACCGGGGAGCTGTTTTTT. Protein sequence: CASSLGQSNTGELFF.